This T cell receptor beta chain stems from a study of cytomegalovirus exposure and HLA in healthy donors. Broader study findings: An observed cluster of highly shared sequence variants was recorded as a likely sequencing artifact. The authors later linked a missense DCLRE1C variant to TCR beta V- and J-gene trimming. Later, an analysis found that common viral pathogens appeared to be linked with several of the most significant clusters. Across HLA loci, a later analysis found differing TCR association rates, with DRB1 most and HLA-C fewest.

The germline V gene encodes CDR1 GTSNPN and CDR2 SVGIG (reference sequence). The CDR3 has 17 amino acids. With V trimmed by 1 base and J by 2 bases, 11 bases remained unmatched. Of note for this clone: Its antigen is unknown.

PCR was performed using 60 Vbeta and 13 Jbeta primers. Repertoires were generated with immunoSEQ multiplex PCR, while TCRdb's copy carries only in-frame clones and drops some. The repertoire holds some 160,000 clones, with 86% as singletons. The sequence came from a woman aged 18-29 years in good health and CMV-seronegative. The J gene is TRBJ2-1, the V gene TRBV30; TRBD1 agrees at 7 bases. The sample consisted of PBMCs. CDR3 bases: TGTGCCTGGAGTGAGGTAGACAGGGTCGGGCCCTACAATGAGCAGTTCTTC. This translates into CAWSEVDRVGPYNEQFF.